This T cell receptor beta chain was sequenced during a study of blood T cells in healthy people across ages. Study-level results: Researchers report that TCR beta diversity correlated strongly with naive T cell percentage. In older individuals, TCR beta diversity per million T cells was lower, falling roughly linearly with age. CMV status of donors was not determined, possibly confounding expanded clonotype changes. Diversity estimates from one million T cells were considered underestimates.

This clonotype was counted between two and nine times. Its specificity is not known. A second about 7 to 12 cycle PCR used barcoded and J-beta primers. TCRdb called the 5' RACE reads again in MiXCR, with one record for every CDR3 protein. The table has hundreds of thousands of distinct CDR3 sequences, approximately 52% seen once. V lost 0 bases and J lost 2; bases outside the gene matches: 3. Germline V gene sequence: CDR1 KGHSH, CDR2 LQKENI. This CDR3 is built from 15 residues. The chain is built from TRBV18 and TRBJ1-1; TRBD1 matches at 7 bases. This receptor was taken from a woman of 80 years or more in good health. Sequencing used blood. CDR3 in DNA: TGTGCCAGCTCACCACCGACAGGGCGAAACACTGAAGCTTTCTTT. Protein sequence: CASSPPTGRNTEAFF.